Each of the 18 T cell receptor beta chains below was sequenced from the same sample in a study of blood T cell repertoires in COVID-19. Sequencing was performed with immunoSEQ multiplex PCR; in TCRdb, only in-frame clones are kept and a portion is missing. The sample has 150,000 or so clones; about 84% are singletons. Input material: PBMCs or T cells enriched from blood (not recorded which). The receptor source for this set is a woman aged 40 to 49 with acute COVID-19.

This clone has only one observation. This rearrangement joins TRBV10-3 to TRBJ2-1; D is possibly TRBD1 (6 bases). Per germline, CDR1 ENHRY and CDR2 SYGVKD. This CDR3 region has 15 residues. Trimming removed 6 bases from V and 2 bases from J, with 14 bases in between. CDR3 sequence (DNA): TGTGCCATCAGCTTTTCAGGGGAGACCTACAATGAGCAGTTCTTC. It specifies CAISFSGETYNEQFF.

This clone was counted only a few times. The chain is built from TRBV3-1 (or the pseudogene TRBV3-2) and TRBJ2-3; TRBD1 might be the D (6 bases). Germline V gene data show CDR1 as LGHDT and CDR2 as YNNKEL (reference sequence). V was clipped by 8 bases and J by 5 bases, with 14 bases between them. The CDR3 contains 13 residues. The CDR3 is CASGAAGEDTQYF. The CDR3 DNA reads TGTGCCAGCGGCGCGGCAGGGGAAGATACGCAGTATTTT.

V usage is TRBV29-1 and J usage is TRBJ2-3, with D perhaps matching TRBD2 (6 bases). Germline V CDR1 and CDR2: SQVTM, ANQGSEA. V lost 2 bases to trimming and J lost 8 bases, with 23 bases between them. The CDR3 length is 16 residues. The CDR3 DNA reads TGCAGCGTTGAATTCCCGGGTGGAGGGGTATCTTCTACGCAGTATTTT. Protein sequence: CSVEFPGGGVSSTQYF.

This chain links TRBV4-1 with TRBJ2-1; TRBD2 matches 8 bases. The CDR3 is 16 amino acids. After removal of 4 bases from V and 4 bases from J, the junction contained 9 bases not matched to a gene. Germline assignment: CDR1 MGHRA and CDR2 YSYEKL. CDR3 bases: TGCGCCAGCAGCCCCGGACTAGGCGGGGGGTACAATGAGCAGTTCTTC. Protein sequence: CASSPGLGGGYNEQFF.

The chain couples TRBV3-1 (or the pseudogene TRBV3-2) to TRBJ2-1; the D is unclear. The CDR3 covers 12 residues. The ends were cut back, 2 bases at V and 5 bases at J, with 4 bases in the middle. Per germline, CDR1 LGHDT and CDR2 YNNKEL (reference sequence). The CDR3 coding sequence is TGTGCCAGCAGCCAATCCAACAATGAGCAGTTCTTC. Encoded protein: CASSQSNNEQFF.

The chain couples TRBV2 to TRBJ1-6; the match to TRBD1 covers 7 bases. Germline trimming cut 3 bases from V and 4 bases from J; bases unmatched to any gene: 6. Germline lookup yields CDR1 SNHLY and CDR2 FYNNEI. The CDR3 contains 16 residues. The CDR3 region has the DNA TGTGCCAGCAGTGACTGGGACAGCTATTATAATTCACCCCTCCACTTT. Its translation: CASSDWDSYYNSPLHF.

This chain uses TRBV11-2 with TRBJ2-7; 12 positions match TRBD2. Germline trimming cut 5 bases from V and 4 bases from J; bases unmatched to any gene: 9. There are 16 residues in the CDR3. Germline lookup yields CDR1 SGHAT and CDR2 FQNNGV. CDR3 DNA sequence: TGTGCCAGCAGCCCCGCAGGACTAGCGGGATCGTACGAGCAGTACTTC. This gives the protein CASSPAGLAGSYEQYF.

This chain connects TRBV5-5 to TRBJ2-1, with 7 bases identical to TRBD2. This CDR3 region has 13 residues. J was trimmed by 6 bases and V by 1 base; bases with no gene match: 1. Germline V CDR1 and CDR2: SGHKS, YYEKEE (reference sequence). CDR3 in amino acids: CASSLWGGNEQFF. In DNA form, the CDR3 reads TGTGCCAGCAGCTTGTGGGGGGGCAATGAGCAGTTCTTC.

CDR3 in amino acids: CASSEAPGQHYGYTF. CDR3 DNA sequence: TGTGCCAGCAGTGAAGCCCCGGGTCAACACTATGGCTACACCTTC. The chain employs TRBV6-1 and TRBJ1-2; no firm D call. CDR3 length equals 15 residues. Trimming removed 0 bases from V and 3 bases from J, with 11 bases in between. Germline V gene lookup returns CDR1 MNHNS and CDR2 SASEGT.

This clone has just a few counts. The rearrangement links TRBV12-3 or TRBV12-4 to TRBJ1-1; D might be TRBD1 (5 bases). This CDR3 comprises 13 residues. The germline V and J ends were trimmed by 5 bases and 7 bases, with 14 bases remaining between them. This CDR3 is CASSHDGGGEAFF. CDR3 DNA: TGTGCCAGCAGTCATGACGGGGGTGGTGAAGCTTTCTTT.

V is TRBV3-1 (or the pseudogene TRBV3-2) and J is TRBJ1-1; a possible D gene is TRBD1 (6 bases). CDR3 size: 14 residues. V dropped 7 bases and J dropped 2 bases, with 14 bases sitting between them. CDR1 and CDR2 (germline): LGHDT, YNNKEL (reference sequence). The CDR3 DNA is TGTGCCAGCAACAGGGCGGGTCGAAACACTGAAGCTTTCTTT. Its translation: CASNRAGRNTEAFF.

This clone occurred once. This chain joins TRBV7-8 and TRBJ1-2; 7 nucleotides match TRBD1. The CDR3 is 14 amino acids. Germline CDR1 reads SGHVS; CDR2 reads FQNEAQ. V shed 5 bases and J 7 bases; nucleotides not matched to a gene: 10. The CDR3, as DNA: TGTGCCAGCAGCCCAGACAGGGTAGGGGGTGGCTACACCTTC. As protein: CASSPDRVGGGYTF.

Concerning this clone itself: Different DNA sequences within this sample yield the same CDR3. This chain uses TRBV2 with TRBJ1-1; maybe TRBD1 (5 bases). Per germline, CDR1 SNHLY and CDR2 FYNNEI. There are 13 residues in the CDR3. V was clipped by 4 bases and J by 1 base, with 7 bases between them. CDR3 sequence: CASSGDRNTEAFF. The CDR3 region has the DNA TGTGCCAGCAGTGGAGACAGGAACACTGAAGCTTTCTTT.

The chain couples TRBV28 to TRBJ2-1; D gene uncertain. Deletions cut 7 bases from V and 6 bases from J, with 7 bases between. Germline V gene lookup returns CDR1 MDHEN and CDR2 SYDVKM. The CDR3 runs 11 residues. CDR3 amino acids: CASNIVNEQFF. Here the CDR3 DNA reads TGTGCCAGCAATATAGTCAATGAGCAGTTCTTC.

The chain carries TRBV7-9 and TRBJ2-5; possible D gene TRBD1, 6 bases. The germline CDR1 and CDR2 sequences are SEHNR and FQNEAQ (reference sequence). V was clipped by 5 bases and J by 4 bases, with 17 bases between them. The CDR3 covers 15 residues. CDR3 sequence: CASSQGHGPIETQYF. As DNA, the CDR3 is TGTGCCAGCAGCCAGGGACACGGGCCTATAGAGACCCAGTACTTC.

The chain has TRBV7-9 and TRBJ1-1, with D uncertain. The CDR3 length is 15 residues. V lost 5 bases to trimming and J lost 2 bases, with 15 bases between them. Germline V gene sequence: CDR1 SEHNR, CDR2 FQNEAQ (reference sequence). Here the CDR3 reads CASSPGSLGNTEAFF. For the CDR3, the DNA is TGTGCCAGCAGCCCCGGGTCGCTAGGAAACACTGAAGCTTTCTTT.

The CDR3 is CASSHSGGPTEAFF. For the CDR3, the DNA is TGTGCCAGCAGCCATTCTGGGGGCCCAACTGAAGCTTTCTTT. V gene TRBV3-1 (or the pseudogene TRBV3-2) combines with J gene TRBJ1-1; D might be TRBD1 (6 bases). There are 14 residues in the CDR3. CDR1 and CDR2 (germline): LGHDT, YNNKEL (reference sequence). Trimming stripped 3 bases from V and 5 bases from J, with 13 bases between.

In DNA form, the CDR3 reads TGCGCCAGCATCGAAGCTAGCGGAAACAATGAGCAGTTCTTC. This sequence encodes CASIEASGNNEQFF. The rearrangement uses TRBV5-1 and TRBJ2-1; TRBD2 matches 7 bases. This CDR3 comprises 14 residues. Germline-derived CDR1 and CDR2 are SGHRS and YFSETQ. J lost 5 bases, V lost 6 bases, and 8 bases had no gene match.